A selection of T cell receptor beta chains follows, all from one sample in a study of blood T cell repertoires in COVID-19. Measured with immunoSEQ multiplex PCR; TCRdb has only the in-frame clones, and not every one. The data contain approximately 240,000 clones, about nine tenths of them singletons. The sample comprised PBMCs or T cells enriched from blood (not recorded which). The receptors here all came from a woman between 25 and 40 years old with acute COVID-19. The CDR3 runs from the conserved cysteine through the conserved F or W. The order of the fields is CDR3 protein, CDR3 DNA, D gene, clone size, J gene, V gene. D genes are given only for firm matches. The size of a clone is reported for some rows only, either as once, few or many, or as a class for expanded clones.

CDR3aa: CASSPQGAGNTIYF
CDR3nt: TGTGCCAGCAGCCCCCAGGGGGCTGGAAACACCATATATTTT
d_gene: TRBD1
abundance: NA
j_gene: TRBJ1-3
v_gene: TRBV5-6

CDR3aa: CASSYRAGGWDTQYF
CDR3nt: TGTGCCAGCAGTTACCGAGCGGGAGGTTGGGATACGCAGTATTTT
d_gene: TRBD2
abundance: NA
j_gene: TRBJ2-3
v_gene: TRBV6-6

CDR3aa: CASSLLGQGVPQGSPLHF
CDR3nt: TGTGCCAGCAGTTTACTCGGACAGGGGGTACCCCAAGGTTCACCCCTCCACTTT
d_gene: TRBD1
abundance: NA
j_gene: TRBJ1-6
v_gene: TRBV28

CDR3aa: CASSYGLAGGRNEQFF
CDR3nt: TGTGCCAGCAGTTACGGACTAGCGGGGGGGCGTAATGAGCAGTTCTTC
d_gene: TRBD2
abundance: NA
j_gene: TRBJ2-1
v_gene: TRBV11-1

CDR3aa: CASSLERTGGWHSPLHF
CDR3nt: TGTGCCAGCAGCTTAGAGCGGACAGGAGGATGGCATTCACCCCTCCACTTT
d_gene: TRBD1
abundance: few
j_gene: TRBJ1-6
v_gene: TRBV11-2

CDR3aa: CASSKGQGNSPLHF
CDR3nt: TGCGCCAGCAGCAAGGGACAGGGTAATTCACCCCTCCACTTT
d_gene: TRBD1
abundance: NA
j_gene: TRBJ1-6
v_gene: TRBV5-1

CDR3aa: CASSSLSGTDNEQFF
CDR3nt: TGCGCCAGCAGCTCCCTCAGCGGGACCGACAATGAGCAGTTCTTC
d_gene: TRBD2
abundance: NA
j_gene: TRBJ2-1
v_gene: TRBV5-1

CDR3aa: CASRSISPRETQYF
CDR3nt: TGTGCCAGCAGAAGCATCTCCCCTCGGGAGACCCAGTACTTC
d_gene: NA
abundance: NA
j_gene: TRBJ2-5
v_gene: TRBV27

CDR3aa: CASSEGLTRENHQPQHF
CDR3nt: TGTGCCAGCAGTGAAGGCCTTACTAGAGAGAACCATCAGCCCCAGCATTTT
d_gene: NA
abundance: NA
j_gene: TRBJ1-5
v_gene: TRBV2

CDR3aa: CASSLDSGPTYEQYF
CDR3nt: TGCGCCAGCAGCTTGGATAGCGGGCCCACCTACGAGCAGTACTTC
d_gene: TRBD2
abundance: NA
j_gene: TRBJ2-7
v_gene: TRBV5-1